This TCR beta chain was sequenced in a study of shared clonotypes between healthy human individuals. CDR1 is SSHAT and CDR2 is FNYEAQ in the germline V gene (reference sequence). The CDR3 runs 15 residues. The ends were cut back, 2 bases at V and 5 bases at J, with 13 bases in the middle. Naive CD8 cells lacked CD45RO and underwent positive selection for CCR7, leaving out terminally differentiated effector memory CD45RA+ cells. The protocol was immunoSEQ multiplex PCR, while the TCRdb copy is restricted to in-frame clones and leaves out a portion. Of about 2.1 million clones in the sample, around 93% were seen once.

This TCR derives from a young man in good health. Some clones in this sample may be carry-over from other donors' samples. The gene calls are TRBV7-7 and TRBJ2-1; no clear D gene. The specimen was naive CD8+ T cells from PBMCs. The CDR3 sequence is CASSLSTRSHNEQFF. The CDR3 DNA reads TGTGCCAGCAGCTTATCCACAAGAAGTCACAATGAGCAGTTCTTC.